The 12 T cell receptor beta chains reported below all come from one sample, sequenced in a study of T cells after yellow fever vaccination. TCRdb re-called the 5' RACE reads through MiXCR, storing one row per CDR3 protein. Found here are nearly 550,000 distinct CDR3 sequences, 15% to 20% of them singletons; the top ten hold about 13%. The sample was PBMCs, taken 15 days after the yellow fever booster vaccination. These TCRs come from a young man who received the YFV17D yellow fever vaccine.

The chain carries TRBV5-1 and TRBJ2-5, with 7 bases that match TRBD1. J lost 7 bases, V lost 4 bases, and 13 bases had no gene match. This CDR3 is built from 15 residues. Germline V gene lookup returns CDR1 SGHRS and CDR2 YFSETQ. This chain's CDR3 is CASSLGTVDLWTQYF. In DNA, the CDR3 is TGCGCCAGCAGCCTGGGGACAGTAGACCTTTGGACCCAGTACTTC.

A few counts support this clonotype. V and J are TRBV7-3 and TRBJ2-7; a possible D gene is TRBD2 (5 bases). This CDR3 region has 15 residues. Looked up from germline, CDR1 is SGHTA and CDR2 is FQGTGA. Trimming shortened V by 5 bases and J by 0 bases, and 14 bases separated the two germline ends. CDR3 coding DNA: TGTGCCAGCAGCCAGGCCGGGAAGAGCTCCTACGAGCAGTACTTC. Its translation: CASSQAGKSSYEQYF.

The CDR3 loop reads CSSSTGWGGEQYF. The CDR3 nucleotides are TGCAGTTCCTCGACAGGGTGGGGGGGAGAGCAGTACTTC. The chain couples TRBV20-1 to TRBJ2-7; D could derive from TRBD1 or TRBD2 (7 bases each). V dropped 8 bases and J dropped 7 bases, with 21 bases sitting between them. The length of the CDR3 is 13 residues. Germline CDR1 is DFQATT and CDR2 is SNEGSKA (reference sequence).

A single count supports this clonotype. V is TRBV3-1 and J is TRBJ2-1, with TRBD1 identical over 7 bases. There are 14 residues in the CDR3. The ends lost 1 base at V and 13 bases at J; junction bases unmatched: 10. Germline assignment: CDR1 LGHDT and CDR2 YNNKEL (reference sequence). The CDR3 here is CASSQGQGLLLQFF. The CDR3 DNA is TGTGCCAGCAGCCAAGGACAGGGTTTGCTTTTACAGTTCTTC.

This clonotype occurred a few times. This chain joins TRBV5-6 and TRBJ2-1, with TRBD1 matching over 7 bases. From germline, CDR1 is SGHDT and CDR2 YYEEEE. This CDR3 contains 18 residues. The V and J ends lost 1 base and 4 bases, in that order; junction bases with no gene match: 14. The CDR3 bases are TGTGCCAGCAGCTTGACGGTGGGGACGACAGGGACGTACAATGAGCAGTTCTTC. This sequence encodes CASSLTVGTTGTYNEQFF. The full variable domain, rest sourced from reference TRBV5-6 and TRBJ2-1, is DAGVTQSPTHLIKTRGQQVTLRCSPKSGHDTVSWYQQALGQGPQFIFQYYEEEERQRGNFPDRFSGHQFPNYSSELNVNALLLGDSALYLCASSLTVGTTGTYNEQFFGPGTRLTVL.

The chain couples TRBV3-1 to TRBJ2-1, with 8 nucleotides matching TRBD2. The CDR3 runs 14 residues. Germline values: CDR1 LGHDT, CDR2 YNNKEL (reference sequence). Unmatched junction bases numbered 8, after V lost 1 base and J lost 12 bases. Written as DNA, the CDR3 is TGTGCCAGCAGCCAAGGGGGCGCGGGAGGCGGGCAGTTCTTC. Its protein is CASSQGGAGGGQFF.

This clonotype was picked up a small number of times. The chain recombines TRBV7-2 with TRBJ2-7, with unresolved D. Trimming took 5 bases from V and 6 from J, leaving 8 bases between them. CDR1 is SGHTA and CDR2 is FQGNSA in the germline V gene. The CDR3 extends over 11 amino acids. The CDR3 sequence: CASSPLGEQYF. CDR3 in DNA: TGTGCCAGCAGCCCTCTGGGCGAGCAGTACTTC.

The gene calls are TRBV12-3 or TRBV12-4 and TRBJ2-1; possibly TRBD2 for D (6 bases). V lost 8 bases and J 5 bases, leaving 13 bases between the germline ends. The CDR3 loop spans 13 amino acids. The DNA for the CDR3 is TGTGCCAGCCGGGGGAGTGGAAACAATGAGCAGTTCTTC. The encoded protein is CASRGSGNNEQFF.

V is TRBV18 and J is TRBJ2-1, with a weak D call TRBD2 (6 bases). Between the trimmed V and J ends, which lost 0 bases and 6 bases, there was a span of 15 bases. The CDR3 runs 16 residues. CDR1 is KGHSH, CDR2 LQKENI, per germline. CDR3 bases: TGTGCCAGCTCACCACCCCAATCGACTAGAGTCAATGAGCAGTTCTTC. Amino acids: CASSPPQSTRVNEQFF.

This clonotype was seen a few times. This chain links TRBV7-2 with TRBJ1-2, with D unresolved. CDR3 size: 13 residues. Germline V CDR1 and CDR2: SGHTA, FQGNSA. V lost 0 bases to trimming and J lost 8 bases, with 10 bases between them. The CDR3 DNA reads TGTGCCAGCAGCTTAGCGACCTTGGGCGGCTACACCTTC. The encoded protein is CASSLATLGGYTF.

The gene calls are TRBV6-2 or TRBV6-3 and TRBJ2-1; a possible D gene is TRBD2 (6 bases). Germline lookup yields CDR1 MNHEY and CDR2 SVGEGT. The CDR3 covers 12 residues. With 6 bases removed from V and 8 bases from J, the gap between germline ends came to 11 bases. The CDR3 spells CASSQTRDEQFF. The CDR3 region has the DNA TGTGCCAGCAGCCAGACTAGGGATGAGCAGTTCTTC.

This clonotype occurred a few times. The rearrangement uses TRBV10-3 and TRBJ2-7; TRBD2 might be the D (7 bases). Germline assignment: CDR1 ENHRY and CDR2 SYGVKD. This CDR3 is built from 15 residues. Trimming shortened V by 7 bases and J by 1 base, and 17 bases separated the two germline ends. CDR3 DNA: TGTGCCATCAAGGAAGGGGGAGGGCGTTCCTACGAGCAGTACTTC. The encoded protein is CAIKEGGGRSYEQYF.